Below, one T cell receptor beta chain is given with its context. No antigen is known for it. Germline values: CDR1 MNHEY, CDR2 SMNVEV (reference sequence). The length of the CDR3 is 15 residues. V was pared by 3 bases and J by 4 bases, with 16 bases between. Only in-frame clones appear in the TCRdb table, and some are missing; sequencing was by immunoSEQ multiplex PCR. The repertoire holds about 610,000 clones, with approximately 97% as singletons. The source of the sample is a study of shared clonotypes between healthy human individuals. Study information: Three plates each covered CD4 naive and memory; CD8 naive two, CD8 memory one. Findings and caveats of the study: Genetic and exposure-history diversity was limited by the few donors.

Recent acute infections and vaccinations were absent in the healthy HIV-negative adult donors. The sequencing sample was made of naive CD4+ T cells sorted from blood. Subset indicated: CD45RA+ positively selected. The TCR sequence derives from a woman in her twenties or thirties in good health. The chain employs TRBV27 and TRBJ2-7; D is possibly TRBD1 (5 bases). This CDR3 reads CASSFGVTATYEQYF. In DNA form, the CDR3 reads TGTGCCAGCAGTTTTGGGGTGACAGCCACATACGAGCAGTACTTC.